This passage covers 27 T cell receptor beta chains from one sample sequenced in a study of identical twins. TCRdb analysed the 5' RACE reads with MiXCR anew, one entry per CDR3 protein. The sample includes 1,800,000 or so distinct CDR3 sequences, about 30% seen only once; the top ten take approximately 0.25%. The source material was cord blood. These receptors were obtained from a newborn girl in good health.

This sequence joins TRBV5-1 and TRBJ2-1; 8 bases fit TRBD1. Unmatched junction bases numbered 15, after V lost 0 bases and J lost 10 bases. Germline loops: CDR1 SGHRS, CDR2 YFSETQ. The CDR3 loop spans 17 amino acids. CDR3 DNA sequence: TGCGCCAGCAGCTTGGCCAGCGCCCGGGACAGGTCCTACGAGCAGTTCTTC. Its protein product is CASSLASARDRSYEQFF.

The chain uses TRBV6-1 and TRBJ2-7; D is undetermined. The V gene lost 4 bases and the J gene lost 6 bases, with 16 bases spanning the gap. The CDR3 is 14 amino acids. Germline V gives CDR1 MNHNS, CDR2 SASEGT. The CDR3 reads CASSVGLGLSEQYF. The DNA of the CDR3 is TGTGCCAGCAGTGTGGGTCTGGGCCTCTCCGAGCAGTACTTC.

The chain is built from TRBV30 and TRBJ1-5; 7 bases line up with TRBD1. V was pared by 1 base and J by 4 bases, with 13 bases of the junction left unmatched. This CDR3 has 17 amino acids. The germline V gene has CDR1 GTSNPN and CDR2 SVGIG (reference sequence). The CDR3: CAWSDPTGKRSNQPQHF. CDR3 bases: TGTGCCTGGAGTGACCCGACAGGGAAAAGGAGTAATCAGCCCCAGCATTTT. The full variable domain, in which reference TRBV30 and TRBJ1-5 provide the parts outside the CDR3, is SQTIHQWPATLVQPVGSPLSLECTVEGTSNPNLYWYRQAAGRGLQLLFYSVGIGQISSEVPQNLSASRPQDRQFILSSKKLLLSDSGFYLCAWSDPTGKRSNQPQHFGDGTRLSIL.

The chain recombines TRBV3-1 with TRBJ2-5, with 12 positions matching TRBD2. This CDR3 spans 18 amino acids. V was pared by 0 bases and J by 6 bases, with 11 bases of the junction left unmatched. Germline V gene sequence: CDR1 LGHDT, CDR2 YNNKEL (reference sequence). The CDR3 sequence is CASSQDRPSGGGWKTQYF. The CDR3 coding sequence is TGTGCCAGCAGCCAAGATAGGCCTAGCGGGGGGGGTTGGAAGACCCAGTACTTC.

This clonotype is a singleton in its sample. The chain joins TRBV27 to TRBJ2-5; D is perhaps TRBD2 (6 bases). CDR1 and CDR2 from the germline V gene are MNHEY and SMNVEV (reference sequence). V was trimmed by 4 bases and J by 2 bases, leaving 29 bases between them. CDR3 length: 20 residues. The DNA for the CDR3 is TGTGCCAGCAGTTCATCGAAGCGGGCGTTCCGCGGGGAAGAACAAGAGACCCAGTACTTC. Residues: CASSSSKRAFRGEEQETQYF.

This clonotype showed up just a few times. The V and J genes are TRBV20-1 and TRBJ2-5; D unclear. The CDR3 loop spans 12 amino acids. Germline CDR1 reads DFQATT; CDR2 reads SNEGSKA (reference sequence). V was pared by 1 base and J by 4 bases, with 7 bases between. The CDR3 sequence: CSARGPRETQYF. CDR3 DNA sequence: TGCAGTGCTAGAGGACCGAGAGAGACCCAGTACTTC.

This clonotype was counted at least ten times. The J gene is TRBJ2-3, the V gene TRBV18, with TRBD2 as a possible D gene (5 bases). The CDR3 spans 14 residues. The V gene lost 3 bases and the J gene lost 5 bases, with 12 bases spanning the gap. Germline CDR1 and CDR2: KGHSH and LQKENI. As DNA, the CDR3 is TGTGCCAGCTCACCCGGAGGACGGGGAGATACGCAGTATTTT. Translation: CASSPGGRGDTQYF.

This sequence joins TRBV5-6 and TRBJ1-6; TRBD1 might be the D (6 bases). Germline lookup yields CDR1 SGHDT and CDR2 YYEEEE. This CDR3 contains 17 residues. V was cut by 0 bases and J by 4 bases, with 14 bases left in between. This CDR3 reads CASSLERVGQYNSPLHF. The CDR3 DNA reads as TGTGCCAGCAGCTTGGAAAGAGTAGGACAGTATAATTCACCCCTCCACTTT.

The chain carries TRBV7-2 and TRBJ2-3; possible D gene TRBD1, 6 bases. Germline CDR1 is SGHTA and CDR2 is FQGNSA. The CDR3 has 16 amino acids. Trimming cost V 2 bases and J 1 base, with 13 bases left between them. CDR3 residues: CASSLSTWGRTDTQYF. The CDR3 DNA follows: TGTGCCAGCAGCTTATCCACCTGGGGGCGCACAGATACGCAGTATTTT.

The chain has TRBV9 and TRBJ2-1, with 7 bases aligning to TRBD2. CDR1 SGDLS and CDR2 YYNGEE come from the germline V gene. The trim removed 3 bases at V and 5 bases at J, leaving 11 bases unmatched. CDR3 size: 16 residues. CDR3 bases: TGTGCCAGCAGCGCCCAGCCCACTGGACTAGACAATGAGCAGTTCTTC. Amino acids: CASSAQPTGLDNEQFF.

The chain links TRBV20-1 to TRBJ2-3; TRBD2 matches at 9 bases. V was clipped by 5 bases and J by 1 base; unmatched bases: 4. Germline V lookup: CDR1 DFQATT, CDR2 SNEGSKA (reference sequence). CDR3 length: 14 amino acids. The CDR3 DNA follows: TGCAGTGCTTTGACTAGCGGCCGCACAGATACGCAGTATTTT. Translation: CSALTSGRTDTQYF.

The V and J genes are TRBV2 and TRBJ2-1; TRBD2 aligns across 8 bases. Germline CDR1 SNHLY, CDR2 FYNNEI. The CDR3 runs to 17 residues. Germline trimming cut 5 bases from V and 7 bases from J; bases unmatched to any gene: 16. The DNA of the CDR3 is TGTGCCAGCAGTTTTCCCCCCGGGACTAGGTCGAGGAATGAGCAGTTCTTC. It specifies CASSFPPGTRSRNEQFF. Supplemented by reference TRBV2 and TRBJ2-1, the full variable domain reads EPEVTQTPSHQVTQMGQEVILRCVPISNHLYFYWYRQILGQKVEFLVSFYNNEISEKSEIFDDQFSVERPDGSNFTLKIRSTKLEDSAMYFCASSFPPGTRSRNEQFFGPGTRLTVL.

This clonotype was counted a few times. V and J are TRBV3-1 and TRBJ2-1; 8 bases are shared with TRBD2. V shed 3 bases, J shed 6 bases, and the junction held 4 bases outside the gene matches. The germline CDR1 and CDR2 sequences are LGHDT and YNNKEL (reference sequence). The CDR3 is made up of 14 amino acids. CDR3 sequence: CASSQAGTSNEQFF. CDR3 nucleotides: TGTGCCAGCAGCCAGGCCGGGACTAGCAATGAGCAGTTCTTC.

This clonotype was seen a few times. The V gene is TRBV11-1, the J gene TRBJ1-2; no reliable D call. The CDR3 runs 13 residues. The germline V gene encodes CDR1 SGHAT and CDR2 FQDESV (reference sequence). V lost 5 bases and J lost 3, with 10 bases in between. CDR3: CASSPIADYGYTF. DNA for the CDR3: TGTGCCAGCAGCCCTATTGCCGACTATGGCTACACCTTC. Variable domain in full (rest from reference TRBV11-1 and TRBJ1-2): EAEVAQSPRYKITEKSQAVAFWCDPISGHATLYWYRQILGQGPELLVQFQDESVVDDSQLPKDRFSAERLKGVDSTLKIQPAELGDSAMYLCASSPIADYGYTFGSGTRLTVV.

This clonotype was picked up a small number of times. V gene TRBV5-1 combines with J gene TRBJ1-4; weak D call: TRBD1 (5 bases). Germline V gene sequence: CDR1 SGHRS, CDR2 YFSETQ. This CDR3 is 16 amino acids long. Trimming removed 4 bases at V and 5 bases at J, with 18 bases between. This CDR3 reads CASSRQPWQGNEKLFF. The CDR3 DNA reads as TGCGCCAGCAGCCGCCAGCCGTGGCAGGGAAATGAAAAACTGTTTTTT.

The rearrangement links TRBV2 to TRBJ2-3; D is undetermined. Deletions cut 9 bases from V and 3 bases from J, with 4 bases between. Germline V CDR1 and CDR2: SNHLY, FYNNEI. This CDR3 has 10 residues. The CDR3 region has the DNA TGTGCCAGAAAGACAGATACGCAGTATTTT. Amino acid sequence: CARKTDTQYF.

This clonotype was picked up a small number of times. The chain employs TRBV27 and TRBJ2-7; D perhaps matches TRBD2 (5 bases). CDR1 is MNHEY, CDR2 SMNVEV, per germline (reference sequence). The germline V and J ends were trimmed by 3 bases and 2 bases, with 11 bases remaining between them. The CDR3 spans 14 residues. The chain's CDR3 is CASSLDFRTYEQYF. The CDR3 DNA sequence: TGTGCCAGCAGTTTGGACTTCCGGACCTACGAGCAGTACTTC.

The chain has TRBV12-3 or TRBV12-4 and TRBJ2-3; 7 positions agree with TRBD1. Trimming cost V 6 bases and J 2 bases; bases outside gene matches: 11. The CDR3 contains 16 residues. CDR3 bases: TGTGCCAGCAGCCCAACCGGGACAGCACTCACAGATACGCAGTATTTT. This translates into CASSPTGTALTDTQYF.

This clonotype turned up a few times. The V gene is TRBV10-3, the J gene TRBJ2-1; possibly TRBD2 for D (7 bases). Trimming left V 0 bases short and J 4 bases short, with 13 bases between. The germline V gene has CDR1 ENHRY and CDR2 SYGVKD. The CDR3 loop spans 16 amino acids. The DNA of the CDR3 is TGTGCCATCAGTGAGTCGGGGCGGGGGCTTTACAATGAGCAGTTCTTC. Translating it yields CAISESGRGLYNEQFF.

This clonotype has more than one count but fewer than ten. V is TRBV25-1 and J is TRBJ2-1, with TRBD2 matching over 10 bases. After removal of 7 bases from V and 2 bases from J, the junction contained 2 bases not matched to a gene. The CDR3 length is 14 residues. Germline CDR1 reads MGHDK; CDR2 reads SYGVNS. The CDR3 spells CASKAGGAYNEQFF. In nucleotides, the CDR3 is TGTGCCAGCAAAGCGGGGGGGGCCTACAATGAGCAGTTCTTC.

The chain employs TRBV20-1 and TRBJ1-2, with D unresolved. The V gene lost 3 bases and the J gene lost 7 bases, with 12 bases spanning the gap. CDR3 length: 12 residues. CDR1 and CDR2 from the germline V gene are DFQATT and SNEGSKA (reference sequence). The CDR3 sequence is CSASRPFSGYTF. The CDR3 nucleotides are TGCAGTGCTAGCCGGCCATTTAGTGGCTACACCTTC.

This clonotype turned up a few times. The chain joins TRBV6-6 to TRBJ1-4; a possible D gene is TRBD1 (6 bases). V gave up 6 bases and J gave up 4 bases, with 15 bases separating them. Per the germline V gene, CDR1 is MNHNY and CDR2 is SVGAGI (reference sequence). The CDR3 runs 15 residues. As DNA, the CDR3 is TGTGCCAGCAGGGACAGTGTTCCACGTAATGAAAAACTGTTTTTT. Translation gives CASRDSVPRNEKLFF.

J is TRBJ2-1 and V is TRBV3-1; 14 bases map to TRBD2. Germline trimming cut 4 bases from V and 8 bases from J; bases unmatched to any gene: 7. CDR1 and CDR2 (germline): LGHDT, YNNKEL (reference sequence). This CDR3 contains 16 residues. The CDR3 loop is CASSPGLAGGRDEQFF. Written as DNA, the CDR3 is TGTGCCAGCAGCCCAGGACTAGCGGGGGGTCGGGATGAGCAGTTCTTC.

This clonotype was recorded only once. This chain joins TRBV27 and TRBJ2-5, with TRBD2 identical over 13 bases. The CDR3 runs 12 residues. Germline CDR1 and CDR2: MNHEY and SMNVEV (reference sequence). The junction had 2 bases not matched to a gene; V was cut back by 4 bases and J by 12 bases. This CDR3 is CASSSTSGGEYF. The CDR3 DNA follows: TGTGCCAGCAGTTCAACTAGCGGGGGGGAGTACTTC.

The CDR3 sequence is CASSYRRDSGYNSPLHF. CDR3 bases: TGTGCCAGCAGTTACAGGCGGGACAGCGGCTATAATTCACCCCTCCACTTT. V is TRBV6-6 and J is TRBJ1-6; 7 nucleotides align to TRBD1. The trim removed 2 bases at V and 3 bases at J, leaving 7 bases unmatched. Germline V gene sequence: CDR1 MNHNY, CDR2 SVGAGI (reference sequence). There are 17 residues in the CDR3.

This clonotype was seen at least ten times. The CDR3 DNA reads as TGCGCCAGCAGCTTGGCGACCGGGACTAGCGGGATAGATGAGCAGTTCTTC. It encodes CASSLATGTSGIDEQFF. The gene calls are TRBV5-1 and TRBJ2-1; TRBD2 agrees at 13 bases. Germline V gene lookup returns CDR1 SGHRS and CDR2 YFSETQ. There are 17 residues in the CDR3. J gave up 8 bases and V 0 bases, and 8 bases lay outside the gene matches. The full variable domain, its missing parts supplied by reference TRBV5-1 and TRBJ2-1, is KAGVTQTPRYLIKTRGQQVTLSCSPISGHRSVSWYQQTPGQGLQFLFEYFSETQRNKGNFPGRFSGRQFSNSRSEMNVSTLELGDSALYLCASSLATGTSGIDEQFFGPGTRLTVL.

The chain carries TRBV20-1 and TRBJ2-5; 11 bases are shared with TRBD2. The CDR3 contains 15 residues. V lost 0 bases and J lost 11; bases outside the gene matches: 11. CDR1 is DFQATT and CDR2 is SNEGSKA in the germline V gene (reference sequence). For the CDR3, the DNA is TGCAGTGCTAGAGATGTAGCGGGAGGGAACAATGAGCAGTACTTC. The encoded protein is CSARDVAGGNNEQYF.